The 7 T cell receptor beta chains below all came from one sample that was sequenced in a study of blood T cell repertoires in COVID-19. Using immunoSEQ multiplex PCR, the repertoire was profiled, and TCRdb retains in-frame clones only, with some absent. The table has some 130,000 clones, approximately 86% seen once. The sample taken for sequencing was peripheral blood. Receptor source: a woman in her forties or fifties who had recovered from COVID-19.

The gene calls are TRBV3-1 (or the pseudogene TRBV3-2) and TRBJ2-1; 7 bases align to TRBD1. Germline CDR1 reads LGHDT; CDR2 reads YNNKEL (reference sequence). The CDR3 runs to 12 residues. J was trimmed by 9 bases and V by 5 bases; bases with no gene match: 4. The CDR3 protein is CASSRQGREQFF. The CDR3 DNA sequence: TGTGCCAGCAGCAGACAGGGTCGTGAGCAGTTCTTC.

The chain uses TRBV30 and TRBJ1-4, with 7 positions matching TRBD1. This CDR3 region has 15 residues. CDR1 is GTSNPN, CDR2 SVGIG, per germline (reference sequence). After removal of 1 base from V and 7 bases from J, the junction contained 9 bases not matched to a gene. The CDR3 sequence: CAWSAGQSRGEKLFF. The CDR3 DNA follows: TGTGCCTGGAGTGCGGGACAGTCCCGAGGTGAAAAACTGTTTTTT.

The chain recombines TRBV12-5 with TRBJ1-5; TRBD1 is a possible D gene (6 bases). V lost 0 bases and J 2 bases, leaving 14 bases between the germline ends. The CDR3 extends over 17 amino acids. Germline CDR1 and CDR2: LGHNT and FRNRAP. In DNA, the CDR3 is TGTGCTAGTGGTTTGGTACAAGGGGGTCTTCGCAATCAGCCCCAGCATTTT. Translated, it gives CASGLVQGGLRNQPQHF.

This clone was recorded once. Here the CDR3 DNA reads TGTGCCAGCTCACCGGACAGGGCTCAGCCCCAGCATTTT. Translation gives CASSPDRAQPQHF. The genes are TRBV18 and TRBJ1-5; 8 positions match TRBD1. This CDR3 spans 13 amino acids. V was pared by 3 bases and J by 6 bases, with 1 base of the junction left unmatched. Germline lookup yields CDR1 KGHSH and CDR2 LQKENI. Supplemented by reference TRBV18 and TRBJ1-5, the full variable domain reads NAGVMQNPRHLVRRRGQEARLRCSPMKGHSHVYWYRQLPEEGLKFMVYLQKENIIDESGMPKERFSAEFPKEGPSILRIQQVVRGDSAAYFCASSPDRAQPQHFGDGTRLSIL.

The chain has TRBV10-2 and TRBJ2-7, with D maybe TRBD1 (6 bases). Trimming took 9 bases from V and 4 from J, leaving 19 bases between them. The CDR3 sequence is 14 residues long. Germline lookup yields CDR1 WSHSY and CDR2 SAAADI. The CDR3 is CAREDRQGFYEQYF. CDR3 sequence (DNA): TGCGCCAGAGAAGATAGGCAGGGGTTTTACGAGCAGTACTTC.

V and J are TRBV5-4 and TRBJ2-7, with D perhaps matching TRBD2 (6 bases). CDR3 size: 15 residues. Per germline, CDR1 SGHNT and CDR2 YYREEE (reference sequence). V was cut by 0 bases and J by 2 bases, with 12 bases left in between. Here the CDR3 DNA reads TGTGCCAGCAGCTTGGGCGGGACGGAAACCTACGAGCAGTACTTC. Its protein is CASSLGGTETYEQYF.

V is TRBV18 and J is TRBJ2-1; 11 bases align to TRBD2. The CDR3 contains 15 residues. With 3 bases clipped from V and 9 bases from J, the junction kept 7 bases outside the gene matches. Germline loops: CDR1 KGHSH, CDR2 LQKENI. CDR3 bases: TGTGCCAGCTCACCTGCACTAGCGGGAGCAAGTGAGCAGTTCTTC. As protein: CASSPALAGASEQFF.